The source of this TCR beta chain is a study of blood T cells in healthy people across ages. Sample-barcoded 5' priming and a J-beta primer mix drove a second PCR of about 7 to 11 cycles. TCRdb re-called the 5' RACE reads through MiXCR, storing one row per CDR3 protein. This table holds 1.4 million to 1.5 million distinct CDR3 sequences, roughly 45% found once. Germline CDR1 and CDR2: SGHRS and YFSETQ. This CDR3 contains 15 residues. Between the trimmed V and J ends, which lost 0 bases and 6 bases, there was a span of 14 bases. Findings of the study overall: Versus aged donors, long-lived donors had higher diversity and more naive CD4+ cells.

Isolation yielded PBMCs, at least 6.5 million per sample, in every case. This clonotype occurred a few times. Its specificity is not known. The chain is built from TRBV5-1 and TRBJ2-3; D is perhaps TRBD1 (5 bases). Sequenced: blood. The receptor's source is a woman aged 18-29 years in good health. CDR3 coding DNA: TGCGCCAGCAGCTTGGAAAGGCAGGGTGGCGATACGCAGTATTTT. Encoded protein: CASSLERQGGDTQYF.